The rows below give T cell receptor beta chains drawn from one sample of a study of brain T cells in children with intractable seizures. Sequencing used immunoSEQ multiplex PCR; TCRdb keeps in-frame clones, though not all of them. The table records hundreds of thousands of clones, over 90% of them present only once. The specimen comprised peripheral blood, sampled less than 6 months after surgery. The source is a boy younger than two with tuberous sclerosis and intractable seizures. The CDR3 runs from the conserved cysteine through the conserved F or W. A D gene is named only where the DNA matches it firmly. Size tells how often a clone was seen (once, few, many) or the class of an expanded clone, and some rows leave it out.

len,d_gene,j_gene,v_gene,abundance,CDR3nt,CDR3aa
15,-,TRBJ2-3,TRBV27,-,TGTGCCAGCAGTTTAGTACCAGGAGCGTCAGATACGCAGTATTTT,CASSLVPGASDTQYF
15,-,TRBJ2-7,TRBV3-1/TRBV3-2,-,TGTGCCAGCAGCCAAGATGGGCAGATATTCCACGAGCAGTACTTC,CASSQDGQIFHEQYF
13,TRBD2,TRBJ2-1,TRBV30,once,TGTGCCGGAACTAGCGGGGGGGACAATGAGCAGTTCTTC,CAGTSGGDNEQFF
16,-,TRBJ2-5,TRBV11-2,once,TGTGCCAGCAGCTTGGGTGCGCAAAATAGGCAAGAGACCCAGTACTTC,CASSLGAQNRQETQYF
16,TRBD2,TRBJ2-4,TRBV30,-,TGTGCCTGGAGCAACGTGGGCGGGAGGATAGGAAACATTCAGTACTTC,CAWSNVGGRIGNIQYF
12,-,TRBJ2-5,TRBV6-1,once,TGTGCCAGCAGTGAAGCTCGGGAGACCCAGTACTTC,CASSEARETQYF
16,TRBD1,TRBJ1-2,TRBV5-8,-,TGTGCCAGCAGCATAGTTGCAGGGGGCGCCGTCTATGGCTACACCTTC,CASSIVAGGAVYGYTF
14,TRBD2,TRBJ2-5,TRBV11-2,once,TGTGCCAGCAGCCTCGAGGCGGGGGTGGAGACCCAGTACTTC,CASSLEAGVETQYF
12,-,TRBJ2-2,TRBV12-3/TRBV12-4,-,TGTGCGAGCGACTTGGGCACCGGGGAGCTGTTTTTT,CASDLGTGELFF
18,TRBD1,TRBJ2-7,TRBV28,-,TGTGCCAGCAGTTCCATCGGGACAGGTGCCCTTAGCTCCTACGAGCAGTACTTC,CASSSIGTGALSSYEQYF
15,-,TRBJ1-2,TRBV15,-,TGTGCCACCAGCAGAGAGGGGTTTCGGTGGAAGGGCTACACCTTC,CATSREGFRWKGYTF
17,-,TRBJ1-2,TRBV9,-,TGTGCCAGCAGCGTAGAGCCAGGAGGGATTGGGGACTATGGCTACACCTTC,CASSVEPGGIGDYGYTF
12,-,TRBJ2-2,TRBV13,-,TGTGCCAGCAGCCCAAGACACGGGGAGCTGTTTTTT,CASSPRHGELFF
12,-,TRBJ2-2,TRBV13,-,TGTGCCAGCAGCTCAGCCTCCGGGGAGCTGTTTTTT,CASSSASGELFF
15,-,TRBJ1-5,TRBV19,-,TGTGCCAGTAGCCCTGAACGGGACGGCTATCAGCCCCAGCATTTT,CASSPERDGYQPQHF
18,TRBD2,TRBJ2-1,TRBV20-1,-,TGCAGTGCTAGTCAGGGCGGGAGGGCCTTACGGTCCTACAATGAGCAGTTCTTC,CSASQGGRALRSYNEQFF
15,TRBD2,TRBJ2-1,TRBV27,-,TGTGCCAGCAGTTTAAGGTCCGGGGGGTACAATGAGCAGTTCTTC,CASSLRSGGYNEQFF
11,-,TRBJ1-2,TRBV12-3/TRBV12-4,-,TGTGCCAGCGCCCGGACGAGGGGCTACACCTTC,CASARTRGYTF
18,TRBD2,TRBJ2-1,TRBV3-1/TRBV3-2,-,TGTGCCAGCAGCTCCGCCTCCATTACTAGCGTCGGGGGGTGGGAGCAGTTCTTC,CASSSASITSVGGWEQFF
14,-,TRBJ2-3,TRBV2,-,TGTGCCAGCAGTGAAGATAGGGGCTCAGATACGCAGTATTTT,CASSEDRGSDTQYF
13,TRBD1,TRBJ2-1,TRBV13,once,TGTGCCAGCAGCTTCAACAGGGGGGATGAGCAGTTCTTC,CASSFNRGDEQFF
19,TRBD2,TRBJ2-7,TRBV5-4,-,TGTGCCAGCAGCCCCGCCCCATGGACTAGCGGGAGGTCCACCTACGAGCAGTACTTC,CASSPAPWTSGRSTYEQYF
14,-,TRBJ2-1,TRBV6-5,-,TGTGCCAGCAGCTCGGGGGTCTCCTACAATGAGCAGTTCTTC,CASSSGVSYNEQFF
15,TRBD2,TRBJ2-1,TRBV7-7,-,TGTGCTAGCAGCTTAAATCTAGCGGGGTACAATGAGCAGTTCTTC,CASSLNLAGYNEQFF
15,TRBD2,TRBJ2-7,TRBV28,-,TGTGCCAGCAGCCCGACGGGGGGACCCTCCTACGAGCAGTACTTC,CASSPTGGPSYEQYF
15,-,TRBJ2-5,TRBV2,-,TGTGCCAGCAGTGCTTGGAGGGGGTTCCAAGAGACCCAGTACTTC,CASSAWRGFQETQYF
12,-,TRBJ2-5,TRBV27,-,TGTGCCAGCAGTCGCTACCAAGAGACCCAGTACTTC,CASSRYQETQYF
18,TRBD1,TRBJ2-3,TRBV4-1,-,TGCGCCAGCAGCCAAGATCGTATCGACAGGGGATGGACAGATACGCAGTATTTT,CASSQDRIDRGWTDTQYF
12,-,TRBJ1-4,TRBV5-1,-,TGCGCCAGCAGGCGGGATAATGAAAAACTGTTTTTT,CASRRDNEKLFF
11,-,TRBJ1-2,TRBV29-1,-,TGCAGCGTTGATTCAGGCTATGGCTACACCTTC,CSVDSGYGYTF
13,-,TRBJ2-2,TRBV5-4,-,TGTGCCAGCAGCTGGATGGGGGCCGGGGAGCTGTTTTTT,CASSWMGAGELFF
15,TRBD1,TRBJ2-2,TRBV6-5,-,TGTGCCAGCACACCGGGACAGGGATTCACCGGGGAGCTGTTTTTT,CASTPGQGFTGELFF
13,-,TRBJ1-5,TRBV5-5,-,TGTGCCAGCAGCTTGGTCACCAATCAGCCCCAGCATTTT,CASSLVTNQPQHF
16,-,TRBJ1-4,TRBV6-2/TRBV6-3,-,TGTGCCAGCAGTTACTCTTTAAGCCAAGGCTTCCTGGGACTGTTTTTT,CASSYSLSQGFLGLFF
20,TRBD2,TRBJ2-7,TRBV4-1,-,TGCGCCAGCAGCCAAGATCATAGGACTAGCGGGAGGGCCGGCTACTACGAGCAGTACTTC,CASSQDHRTSGRAGYYEQYF
18,TRBD2,TRBJ2-1,TRBV30,-,TGTGCCTGGAGCATGGGGGTATTAGCGGGAGTCTCCAACAATGAGCAGTTCTTC,CAWSMGVLAGVSNNEQFF
14,-,TRBJ2-5,TRBV29-1,-,TGCAGCGTTGATCAAGGGGGGATGCAAGAGACCCAGTACTTC,CSVDQGGMQETQYF
15,TRBD1,TRBJ2-7,TRBV9,once,TGTGCCAGCAGCGTAGGTGTGACAGGGTGGTTCGAGCAGTACTTC,CASSVGVTGWFEQYF
11,-,TRBJ1-2,TRBV29-1,-,TGCAGCGCCGGGGGTGGCTATGGCTACACCTTC,CSAGGGYGYTF
14,-,TRBJ2-1,TRBV2,-,TGTGCCAGCAGTGGTTTCAGCTCCTACAATGAGCAGTTCTTC,CASSGFSSYNEQFF
13,-,TRBJ2-5,TRBV6-6,-,TGTGCCAGCGCGGAGACTCCGAGAGAGACCCAGTACTTC,CASAETPRETQYF
13,TRBD1,TRBJ1-2,TRBV3-1/TRBV3-2,-,TGTGCCAGCAGCCTGGACAGGAATTATGGCTACACCTTC,CASSLDRNYGYTF
12,-,TRBJ2-7,TRBV3-1/TRBV3-2,-,TGTGCCAGCAGCCAAGATGGTTACGAGCAGTACTTC,CASSQDGYEQYF
16,TRBD2,TRBJ2-3,TRBV11-2,-,TGTGCCAGCAGCTTATCCCTAGCGGGAGTCGCAGATACGCAGTATTTT,CASSLSLAGVADTQYF
17,TRBD2,TRBJ2-7,TRBV5-6,-,TGTGCCAGCAGCCCCTTCGGGACTAGCGGGACAGCCTACGAGCAGTACTTC,CASSPFGTSGTAYEQYF
12,-,TRBJ1-1,TRBV6-6,-,TGTGCCAGCAGTTACCTCGAATTTGAAGCTTTCTTT,CASSYLEFEAFF
16,TRBD1,TRBJ1-2,TRBV19,-,TGTGCCAGTAGCAAGCTCAGAGGACAGGGGGACTATGGCTACACCTTC,CASSKLRGQGDYGYTF
15,TRBD1,TRBJ1-3,TRBV6-5,-,TGTGCCAGCCGTCGGACAGGGGGATATGGAAACACCATATATTTT,CASRRTGGYGNTIYF
15,-,TRBJ1-3,TRBV25-1,-,TGTGCCAGCACTGGCCTCAGGGGCTCTGGAAACACCATATATTTT,CASTGLRGSGNTIYF